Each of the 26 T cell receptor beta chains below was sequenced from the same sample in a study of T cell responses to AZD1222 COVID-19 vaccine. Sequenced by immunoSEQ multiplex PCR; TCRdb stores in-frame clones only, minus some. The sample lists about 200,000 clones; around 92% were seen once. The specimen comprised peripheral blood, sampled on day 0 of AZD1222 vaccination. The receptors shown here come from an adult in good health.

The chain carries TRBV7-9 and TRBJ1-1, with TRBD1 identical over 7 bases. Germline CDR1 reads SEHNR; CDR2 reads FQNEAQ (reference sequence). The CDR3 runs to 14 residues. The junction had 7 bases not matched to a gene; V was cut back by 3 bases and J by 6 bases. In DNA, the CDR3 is TGTGCCAGCAGCTTTAAAGGGGGCAGGGCTGAAGCTTTCTTT. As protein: CASSFKGGRAEAFF.

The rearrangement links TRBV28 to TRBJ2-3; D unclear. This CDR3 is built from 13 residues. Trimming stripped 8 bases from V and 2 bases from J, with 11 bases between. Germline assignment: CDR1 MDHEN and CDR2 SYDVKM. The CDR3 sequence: CASAVPTTDTQYF. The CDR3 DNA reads TGTGCCAGCGCCGTCCCGACCACAGATACGCAGTATTTT. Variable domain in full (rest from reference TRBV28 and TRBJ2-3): DVKVTQSSRYLVKRTGEKVFLECVQDMDHENMFWYRQDPGLGLRLIYFSYDVKMKEKGDIPEGYSVSREKKERFSLILESASTNQTSMYLCASAVPTTDTQYFGPGTRLTVL.

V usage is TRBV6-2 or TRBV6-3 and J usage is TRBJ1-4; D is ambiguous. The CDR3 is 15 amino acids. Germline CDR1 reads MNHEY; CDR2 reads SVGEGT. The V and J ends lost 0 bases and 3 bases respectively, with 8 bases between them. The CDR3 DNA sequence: TGTGCCAGCAGTTACTCGGGGTCATCTAATGAAAAACTGTTTTTT. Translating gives CASSYSGSSNEKLFF.

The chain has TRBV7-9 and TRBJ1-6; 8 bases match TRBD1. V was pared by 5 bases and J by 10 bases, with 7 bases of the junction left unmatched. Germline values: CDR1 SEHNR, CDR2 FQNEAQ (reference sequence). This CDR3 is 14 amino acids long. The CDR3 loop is CASSPGQGGSPLHF. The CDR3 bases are TGTGCCAGCAGCCCAGGACAGGGAGGATCACCCCTCCACTTT.

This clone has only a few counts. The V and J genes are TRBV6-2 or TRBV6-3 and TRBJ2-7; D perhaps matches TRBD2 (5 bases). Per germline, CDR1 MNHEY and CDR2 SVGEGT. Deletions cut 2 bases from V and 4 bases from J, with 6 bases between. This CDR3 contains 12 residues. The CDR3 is CASSYEGYEQYF. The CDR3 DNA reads TGTGCCAGCAGTTACGAGGGATACGAGCAGTACTTC.

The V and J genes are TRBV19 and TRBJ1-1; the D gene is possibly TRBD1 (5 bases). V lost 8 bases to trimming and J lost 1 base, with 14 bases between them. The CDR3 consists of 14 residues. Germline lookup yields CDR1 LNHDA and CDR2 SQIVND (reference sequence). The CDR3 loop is CASGTVWGNTEAFF. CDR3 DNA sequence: TGTGCCAGTGGGACGGTTTGGGGGAACACTGAAGCTTTCTTT.

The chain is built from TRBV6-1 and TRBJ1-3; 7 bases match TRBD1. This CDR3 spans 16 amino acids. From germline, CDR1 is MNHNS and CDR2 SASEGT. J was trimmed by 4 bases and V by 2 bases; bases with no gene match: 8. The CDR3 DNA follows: TGTGCCAGCAGTGAAATATACAGGGGAAGGGGAAACACCATATATTTT. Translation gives CASSEIYRGRGNTIYF.

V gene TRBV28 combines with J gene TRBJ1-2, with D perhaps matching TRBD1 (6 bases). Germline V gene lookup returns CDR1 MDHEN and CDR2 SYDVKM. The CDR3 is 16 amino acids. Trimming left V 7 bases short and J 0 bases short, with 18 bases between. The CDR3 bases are TGTGCCAGCATAATAGGGGGGGGCTTAGCTAACTATGGCTACACCTTC. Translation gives CASIIGGGLANYGYTF.

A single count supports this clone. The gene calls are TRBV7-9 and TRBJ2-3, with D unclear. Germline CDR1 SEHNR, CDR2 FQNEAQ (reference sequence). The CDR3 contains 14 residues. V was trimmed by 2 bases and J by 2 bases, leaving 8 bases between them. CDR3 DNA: TGTGCCAGCAGCTTATTTACGGACACAGATACGCAGTATTTT. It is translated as CASSLFTDTDTQYF.

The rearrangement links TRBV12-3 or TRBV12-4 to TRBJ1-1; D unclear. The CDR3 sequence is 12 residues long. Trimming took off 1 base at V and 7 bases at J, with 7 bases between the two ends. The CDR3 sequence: CASSLGSGEAFF. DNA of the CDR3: TGTGCCAGCAGTTTAGGGAGCGGTGAAGCTTTCTTT.

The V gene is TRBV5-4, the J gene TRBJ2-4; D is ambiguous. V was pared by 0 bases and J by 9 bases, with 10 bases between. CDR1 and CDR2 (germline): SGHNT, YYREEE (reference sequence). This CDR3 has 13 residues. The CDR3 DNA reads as TGTGCCAGCAGCTTGGAAAGGGAAAGCATTCAGTACTTC. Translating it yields CASSLERESIQYF. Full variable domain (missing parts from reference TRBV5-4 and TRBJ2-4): ETGVTQSPTHLIKTRGQQVTLRCSSQSGHNTVSWYQQALGQGPQFIFQYYREEENGRGNFPPRFSGLQFPNYSSELNVNALELDDSALYLCASSLERESIQYFGAGTRLSVL.

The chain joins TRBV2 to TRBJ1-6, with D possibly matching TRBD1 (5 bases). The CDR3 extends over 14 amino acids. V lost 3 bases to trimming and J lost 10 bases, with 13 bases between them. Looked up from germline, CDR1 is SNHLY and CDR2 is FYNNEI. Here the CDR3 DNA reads TGTGCCAGCAGTGACAGGCAGGGAGGATCACCCCTCCACTTT. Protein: CASSDRQGGSPLHF.

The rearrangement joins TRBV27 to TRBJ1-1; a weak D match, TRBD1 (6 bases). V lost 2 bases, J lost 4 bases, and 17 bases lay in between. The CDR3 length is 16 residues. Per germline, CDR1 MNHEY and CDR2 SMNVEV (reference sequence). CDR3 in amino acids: CASSLNSRGHGTEAFF. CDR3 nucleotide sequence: TGTGCCAGCAGTTTAAACTCTCGGGGGCACGGCACTGAAGCTTTCTTT.

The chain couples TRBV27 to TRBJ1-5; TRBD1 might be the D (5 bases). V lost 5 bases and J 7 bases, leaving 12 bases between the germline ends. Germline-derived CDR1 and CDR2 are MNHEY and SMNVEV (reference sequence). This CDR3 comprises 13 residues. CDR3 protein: CASSPARGQPQHF. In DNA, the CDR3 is TGTGCCAGCAGTCCAGCCCGGGGCCAGCCCCAGCATTTT.

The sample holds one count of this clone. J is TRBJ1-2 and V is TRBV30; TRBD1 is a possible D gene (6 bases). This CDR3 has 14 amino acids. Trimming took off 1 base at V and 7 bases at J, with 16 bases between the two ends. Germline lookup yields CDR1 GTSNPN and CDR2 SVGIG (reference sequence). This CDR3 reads CAWSGGLGARGYTF. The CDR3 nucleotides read TGTGCCTGGAGTGGGGGTTTGGGGGCGCGTGGCTACACCTTC.

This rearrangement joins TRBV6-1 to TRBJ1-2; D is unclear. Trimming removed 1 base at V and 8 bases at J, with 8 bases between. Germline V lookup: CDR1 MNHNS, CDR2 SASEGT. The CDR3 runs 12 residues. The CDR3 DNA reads TGTGCCAGCAGTGAAGAGGGCCGGGGCTACACCTTC. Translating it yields CASSEEGRGYTF.

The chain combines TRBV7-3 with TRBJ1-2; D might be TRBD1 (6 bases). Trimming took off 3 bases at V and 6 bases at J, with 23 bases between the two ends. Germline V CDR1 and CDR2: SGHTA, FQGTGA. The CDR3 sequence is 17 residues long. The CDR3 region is CASSLTNGKGQRNGYTF. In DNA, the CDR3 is TGTGCCAGCAGCTTGACTAACGGTAAAGGACAGCGAAATGGCTACACCTTC.

CDR3: CASGLNGGYGYTF. In DNA form, the CDR3 reads TGTGCTAGTGGTCTAAACGGTGGCTATGGCTACACCTTC. The rearrangement links TRBV12-5 to TRBJ1-2; D unresolved. Per the germline V gene, CDR1 is LGHNT and CDR2 is FRNRAP. V lost 5 bases to trimming and J lost 4 bases, with 11 bases between them. The CDR3 consists of 13 residues.

CDR3 region: CAVLGDGTGVSYEQYF. DNA of the CDR3: TGTGCAGTTCTCGGGGACGGGACAGGGGTCTCCTACGAGCAGTACTTC. This chain uses TRBV21-1 with TRBJ2-7; the table's TRBD1 call for D was not verified on the DNA. TRBV21-1 represents a pseudogene. The CDR3 contains 16 residues.

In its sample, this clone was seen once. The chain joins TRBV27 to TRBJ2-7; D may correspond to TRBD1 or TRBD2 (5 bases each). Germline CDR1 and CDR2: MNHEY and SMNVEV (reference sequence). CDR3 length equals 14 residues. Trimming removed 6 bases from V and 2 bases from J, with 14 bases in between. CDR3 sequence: CASSLGDGTYEQYF. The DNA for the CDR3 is TGTGCCAGCAGCCTTGGGGACGGTACCTACGAGCAGTACTTC.

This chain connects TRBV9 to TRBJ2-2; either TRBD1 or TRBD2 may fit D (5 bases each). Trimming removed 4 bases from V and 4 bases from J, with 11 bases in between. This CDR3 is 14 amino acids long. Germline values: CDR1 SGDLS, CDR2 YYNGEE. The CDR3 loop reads CASSLSGPTGELFF. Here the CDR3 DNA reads TGTGCCAGCAGCCTTTCGGGGCCCACCGGGGAGCTGTTTTTT.

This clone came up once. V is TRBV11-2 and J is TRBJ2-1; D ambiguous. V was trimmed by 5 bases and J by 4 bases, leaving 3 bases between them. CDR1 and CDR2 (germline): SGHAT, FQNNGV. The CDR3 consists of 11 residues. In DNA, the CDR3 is TGTGCCAGCAGCCAATACAATGAGCAGTTCTTC. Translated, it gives CASSQYNEQFF.

The CDR3 bases are TGTGCCAGCAGCTCACAGGGGAGTGGTAGTGCCGGGGAGCTGTTTTTT. Protein product: CASSSQGSGSAGELFF. The gene calls are TRBV7-3 and TRBJ2-2; 7 nucleotides match TRBD1. From germline, CDR1 is SGHTA and CDR2 FQGTGA. The CDR3 is 16 amino acids. Germline trimming cut 4 bases from V and 6 bases from J; bases unmatched to any gene: 11.

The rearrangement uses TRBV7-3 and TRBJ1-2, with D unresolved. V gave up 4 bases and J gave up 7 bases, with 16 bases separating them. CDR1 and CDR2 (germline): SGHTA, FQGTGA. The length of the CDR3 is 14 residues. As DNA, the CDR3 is TGTGCCAGCAGCTCGACGGGTGGACTGAGTGGCTACACCTTC. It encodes CASSSTGGLSGYTF.

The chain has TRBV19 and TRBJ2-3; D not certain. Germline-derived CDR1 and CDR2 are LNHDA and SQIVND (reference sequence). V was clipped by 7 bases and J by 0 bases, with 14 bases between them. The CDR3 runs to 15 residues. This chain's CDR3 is CASTALGISTDTQYF. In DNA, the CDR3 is TGTGCCAGTACGGCCCTAGGCATTAGCACAGATACGCAGTATTTT.

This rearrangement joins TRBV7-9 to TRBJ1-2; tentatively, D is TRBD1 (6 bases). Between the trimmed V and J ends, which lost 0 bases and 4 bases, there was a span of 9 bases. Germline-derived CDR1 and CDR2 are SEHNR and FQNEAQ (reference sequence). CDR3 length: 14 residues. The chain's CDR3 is CASSLAGAGYGYTF. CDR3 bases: TGTGCCAGCAGCTTAGCGGGGGCAGGCTATGGCTACACCTTC.